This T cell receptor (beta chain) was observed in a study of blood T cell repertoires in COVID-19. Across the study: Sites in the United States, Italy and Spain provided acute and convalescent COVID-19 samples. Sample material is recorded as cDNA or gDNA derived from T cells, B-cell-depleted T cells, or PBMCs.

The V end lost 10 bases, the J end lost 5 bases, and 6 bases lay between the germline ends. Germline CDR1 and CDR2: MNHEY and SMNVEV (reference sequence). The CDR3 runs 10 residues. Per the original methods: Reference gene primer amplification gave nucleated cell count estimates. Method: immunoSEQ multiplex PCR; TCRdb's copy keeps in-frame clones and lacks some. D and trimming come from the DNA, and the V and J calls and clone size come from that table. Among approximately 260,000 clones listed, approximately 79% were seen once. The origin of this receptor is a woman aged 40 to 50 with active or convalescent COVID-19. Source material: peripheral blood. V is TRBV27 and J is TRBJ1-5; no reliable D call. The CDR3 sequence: CAIYDQPQHF. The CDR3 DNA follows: TGTGCCATCTATGATCAGCCCCAGCATTTT.